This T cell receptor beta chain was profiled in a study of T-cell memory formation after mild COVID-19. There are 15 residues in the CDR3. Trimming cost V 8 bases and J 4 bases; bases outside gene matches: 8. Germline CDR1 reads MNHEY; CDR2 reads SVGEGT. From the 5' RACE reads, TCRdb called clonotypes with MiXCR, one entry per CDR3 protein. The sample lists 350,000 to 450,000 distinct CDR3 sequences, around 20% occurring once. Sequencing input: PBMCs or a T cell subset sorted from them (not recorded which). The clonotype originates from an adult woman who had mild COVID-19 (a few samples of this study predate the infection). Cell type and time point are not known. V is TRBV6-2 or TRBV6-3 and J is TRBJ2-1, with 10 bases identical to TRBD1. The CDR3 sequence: CASRPGTGEYNEQFF. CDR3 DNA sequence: TGTGCCAGCCGACCCGGGACAGGGGAATACAATGAGCAGTTCTTC.